This T cell receptor beta chain was sequenced in a study of early T cells in non-severe SARS-CoV-2 infection. V lost 7 bases and J lost 0, with 10 bases in between. This CDR3 is built from 15 residues. Researchers attached unique molecular identifiers to individual cDNA molecules. TCRdb re-called the 5' RACE reads with MiXCR, one entry per CDR3 protein. The sample records about 30,000 distinct CDR3 sequences, 3.9% being singletons. This clonotype was recorded at least ten times. The chain carries TRBV12-3 or TRBV12-4 and TRBJ2-6; D is unresolved. Input material: whole blood. The sequence was collected from an adult who was a healthcare worker with PCR-confirmed SARS-CoV-2 infection or an uninfected control (not recorded which). The CDR3, as DNA: TGTGCCAGCACCCGAAGGGTCTCTGGGGCCAACGTCCTGACTTTC. As protein: CASTRRVSGANVLTF.